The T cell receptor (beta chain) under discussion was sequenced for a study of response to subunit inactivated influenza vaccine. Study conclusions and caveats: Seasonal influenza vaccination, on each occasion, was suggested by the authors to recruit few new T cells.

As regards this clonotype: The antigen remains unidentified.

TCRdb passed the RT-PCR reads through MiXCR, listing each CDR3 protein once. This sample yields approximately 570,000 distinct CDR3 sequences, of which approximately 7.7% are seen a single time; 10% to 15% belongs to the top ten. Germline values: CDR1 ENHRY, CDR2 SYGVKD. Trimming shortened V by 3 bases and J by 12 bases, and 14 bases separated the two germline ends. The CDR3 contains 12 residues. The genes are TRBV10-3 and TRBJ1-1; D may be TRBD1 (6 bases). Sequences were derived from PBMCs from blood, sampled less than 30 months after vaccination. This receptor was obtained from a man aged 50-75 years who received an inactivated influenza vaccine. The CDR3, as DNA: TGTGCCATCAGTGACTCGGACAGAGGCCCTTTCTTT. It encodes CAISDSDRGPFF.